This entry concerns a single TCR beta chain. Being one base from a much bigger clone, this may be a read error. The data were taken from a study of shared clonotypes between healthy human individuals. In the source study's methods: ImmunoSEQ gave junction-only sequences without quality scores, so filtering differed. Repertoires were generated with immunoSEQ multiplex PCR, while TCRdb's copy carries only in-frame clones and drops some. That table gives V, J and clone size, and the DNA gave D and trimming. This table has a few hundred thousand clones, roughly 85% appearing once. The CDR3 sequence is 15 residues long. In germline, CDR1 is GTSNPN, CDR2 SVGIG (reference sequence).

The chain joins TRBV30 to TRBJ1-3, with D uncertain. The sequence was collected from a woman between 40 and 50 years old in good health. Some clones in this sample may be carry-over from other donors' samples. The sample comprised PBMCs. The CDR3 sequence: CAWGVRGNSGNTIYF. CDR3 coding DNA: TGTGCCTGGGGTGTACGTGGGAACTCTGGAAACACCATATATTTT.